This T cell receptor beta chain was sequenced for a study of T-cell reconstitution after alpha-beta-depleted transplantation in children. Broader study findings: Diversity and T-cell counts at one year after transplant derived mostly from new T cells.

This clonotype has ten or more counts. The target antigen is unknown. A library of TCRbeta sequences, prepared with unique molecular identifiers, was generated. TCRdb re-analysed the PCR reads in MiXCR, keeping a single row per CDR3 protein. Here the sample spans roughly 49,000 distinct CDR3 sequences, about 10% being singletons. The CDR3 is 14 residues long. Germline lookup yields CDR1 MNHEY and CDR2 SVGEGT. Trimming left V 7 bases short and J 5 bases short, with 14 bases between. The V and J genes are TRBV6-2 or TRBV6-3 and TRBJ2-2, with D maybe TRBD2 (6 bases). The receptor comes from a male patient under 10 years old who had a stem cell transplant for chronic granulomatous disease, so the T cells may come from the graft donor. The sequencing used PBMCs, mostly from graft donor cells, collected 60 days after TCRalphabeta/CD19-depleted stem cell transplant. The CDR3 loop is CASTNAGRTGELFF. In DNA, the CDR3 is TGTGCCAGCACTAACGCGGGGAGAACCGGGGAGCTGTTTTTT.